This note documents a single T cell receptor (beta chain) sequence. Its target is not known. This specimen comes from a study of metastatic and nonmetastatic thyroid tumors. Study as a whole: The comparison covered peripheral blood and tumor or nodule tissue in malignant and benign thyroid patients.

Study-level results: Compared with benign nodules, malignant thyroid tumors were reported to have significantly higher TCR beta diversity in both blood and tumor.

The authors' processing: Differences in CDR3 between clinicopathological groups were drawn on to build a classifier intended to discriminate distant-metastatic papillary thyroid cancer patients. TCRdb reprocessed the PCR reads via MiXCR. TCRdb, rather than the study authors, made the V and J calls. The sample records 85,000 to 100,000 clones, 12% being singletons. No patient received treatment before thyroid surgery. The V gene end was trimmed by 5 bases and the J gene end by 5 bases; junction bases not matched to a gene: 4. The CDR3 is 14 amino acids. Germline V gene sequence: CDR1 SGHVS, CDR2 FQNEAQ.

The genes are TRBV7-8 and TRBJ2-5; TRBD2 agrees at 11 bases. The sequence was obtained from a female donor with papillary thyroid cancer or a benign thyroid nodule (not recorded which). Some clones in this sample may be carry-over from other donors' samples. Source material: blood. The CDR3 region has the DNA TGTGCCAGCAGCCTTCTAGCGGGAGGCGAGACCCAGTACTTC. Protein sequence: CASSLLAGGETQYF.